A single T cell receptor beta chain is shown here with its context. This entry comes from a study of blood T cell repertoires in COVID-19. Profiled with immunoSEQ multiplex PCR; TCRdb holds only in-frame clones, not every one. The repertoire includes some 530,000 clones, around 85% of them detected once, and approximately 8.3% sits in the top ten. Sequenced sample: PBMCs or T cells enriched from blood (not recorded which). The receptor's source is an older woman who had recovered from COVID-19.

The CDR3: CASSLEGLAGVSFTDTQYF. As DNA, the CDR3 is TGCGCCAGCAGCTTGGAGGGACTAGCGGGGGTATCCTTCACAGATACGCAGTATTTT. V gene TRBV5-1 combines with J gene TRBJ2-3, with 14 bases identical to TRBD2. The CDR3 runs 19 residues. Trimming cost V 0 bases and J 2 bases; bases outside gene matches: 8. Germline V gives CDR1 SGHRS, CDR2 YFSETQ.